A single sample is the source of the 29 T cell receptor beta chains below, sequenced in a study of T cell repertoires in cytomegalovirus infection. No antigen is known for these receptors. TCRdb itself ran the reads through MiXCR, one entry per CDR3 protein. The table has some 270,000 distinct CDR3 sequences, roughly a fifth seen once. The material sequenced was cultured PBMCs, taken from culture after CMV antigen stimulation. The receptors were gathered from a human donor in good health (CMV status not recorded). Some clones in this sample may be carry-over from other donors' samples.

V is TRBV9 and J is TRBJ2-5; 8 nucleotides align to TRBD2. This CDR3 contains 16 residues. CDR1 and CDR2 (germline): SGDLS, YYNGEE. Unmatched junction bases numbered 11, after V lost 4 bases and J lost 3 bases. CDR3 protein: CASSPGSGREKETQYF. In nucleotides, the CDR3 is TGTGCCAGCAGCCCCGGGAGCGGGAGAGAAAAAGAGACCCAGTACTTC.

This clonotype has at least ten counts. The V and J genes are TRBV7-2 and TRBJ2-2, with 7 bases lining up with TRBD2. The junction had 2 bases not matched to a gene; V was cut back by 2 bases and J by 5 bases. Germline CDR1 reads SGHTA; CDR2 reads FQGNSA. The CDR3 spans 14 residues. CDR3: CASSLTAGTGELFF. CDR3 nucleotides: TGTGCCAGCAGCTTAACAGCGGGAACCGGGGAGCTGTTTTTT.

This clonotype was seen ten or more times. The chain is built from TRBV7-6 and TRBJ1-1; D not resolved. There are 13 residues in the CDR3. V was cut by 5 bases and J by 7 bases, with 14 bases left in between. In germline, CDR1 is SGHVS, CDR2 FNYEAQ. The chain's CDR3 is CASSLGRDFEAFF. The DNA of the CDR3 is TGTGCCAGCAGCCTAGGACGGGATTTTGAAGCTTTCTTT.

The chain carries TRBV30 and TRBJ2-4; 7 bases map to TRBD2. Germline V CDR1 and CDR2: GTSNPN, SVGIG (reference sequence). The CDR3 runs 13 residues. V shed 1 base, J shed 5 bases, and the junction held 2 bases outside the gene matches. The CDR3 loop reads CAWSGSGENIQYF. Here the CDR3 DNA reads TGTGCCTGGAGTGGAAGCGGGGAAAACATTCAGTACTTC.

This clonotype was picked up a small number of times. V usage is TRBV7-9 and J usage is TRBJ2-3; 9 bases line up with TRBD2. With V trimmed by 3 bases and J by 11 bases, 21 bases remained unmatched. From germline, CDR1 is SEHNR and CDR2 FQNEAQ (reference sequence). CDR3 length equals 18 residues. The CDR3 reads CASSLDPALAGLPDRQYF. For the CDR3, the DNA is TGTGCCAGCAGCTTGGACCCGGCGCTAGCGGGATTACCAGATCGGCAGTATTTT.

The chain is built from TRBV6-5 and TRBJ2-7, with D possibly being TRBD2 (6 bases). The germline V gene has CDR1 MNHEY and CDR2 SVGAGI. Trimming took 0 bases from V and 0 from J, leaving 12 bases between them. This CDR3 has 16 residues. The CDR3 protein is CASSYSRGGNSYEQYF. The CDR3 coding sequence is TGTGCCAGCAGTTACTCGAGGGGCGGGAACTCCTACGAGCAGTACTTC.

This clonotype occurred many times. The chain combines TRBV7-2 with TRBJ2-1; TRBD2 aligns across 8 bases. Germline CDR1 reads SGHTA; CDR2 reads FQGNSA. J was trimmed by 7 bases and V by 5 bases; bases with no gene match: 10. The CDR3 has 15 amino acids. The CDR3 DNA follows: TGTGCCAGCAGCCTCGGACTAGCCGGCCTTAATGAGCAGTTCTTC. Translated: CASSLGLAGLNEQFF.

V and J are TRBV7-6 and TRBJ2-7; 13 bases are shared with TRBD2. V gave up 1 base and J gave up 12 bases; unmatched junction bases: 21. This CDR3 has 19 amino acids. Germline V gene sequence: CDR1 SGHVS, CDR2 FNYEAQ. The CDR3 bases are TGTGCCAGCAGCTTAGGAAGGACTAGCGGGAGCTCGTCGGGGCCCGTCCGGTACGTC. It yields the protein CASSLGRTSGSSSGPVRYV.

The CDR3 DNA is TGTGCCAGTAGTATGGGCAGGAGCAATCAGCCCCAGCATTTT. Protein sequence: CASSMGRSNQPQHF. The rearrangement links TRBV19 to TRBJ1-5; D is unclear. V lost 3 bases to trimming and J lost 1 base, with 7 bases between them. CDR1 and CDR2 (germline): LNHDA, SQIVND (reference sequence). The CDR3 is 14 residues long.

This clonotype was counted between two and nine times. The V gene is TRBV27, the J gene TRBJ1-1; D is possibly TRBD1 (5 bases). V gave up 9 bases and J gave up 1 base, with 15 bases separating them. Germline CDR1 reads MNHEY; CDR2 reads SMNVEV (reference sequence). The CDR3 totals 14 residues. The CDR3 here is CASIKVGPNTEAFF. For the CDR3, the DNA is TGTGCCAGTATAAAAGTGGGACCGAACACTGAAGCTTTCTTT.

The chain links TRBV19 to TRBJ2-1; a possible D gene is TRBD1 (7 bases). The CDR3 runs to 15 residues. V lost 1 base and J lost 4, with 11 bases in between. The V gene's germline CDR1 is LNHDA and CDR2 SQIVND (reference sequence). DNA of the CDR3: TGTGCCAGTAGTATAGTGCGGGGACAGTACAATGAGCAGTTCTTC. This sequence encodes CASSIVRGQYNEQFF. The full variable domain, in which reference TRBV19 and TRBJ2-1 provide the parts outside the CDR3, is DGGITQSPKYLFRKEGQNVTLSCEQNLNHDAMYWYRQDPGQGLRLIYYSQIVNDFQKGDIAEGYSVSREKKESFPLTVTSAQKNPTAFYLCASSIVRGQYNEQFFGPGTRLTVL.

The chain employs TRBV6-5 and TRBJ2-6, with TRBD1 matching over 10 bases. From germline, CDR1 is MNHEY and CDR2 SVGAGI. The length of the CDR3 is 18 residues. With 2 bases clipped from V and 4 bases from J, the junction kept 8 bases outside the gene matches. The CDR3 nucleotides read TGTGCCAGCAGTTACCAGGACAGGGGGAGGTTCGGGGCCAACGTCCTGACTTTC. Protein: CASSYQDRGRFGANVLTF.

This clonotype was seen at least ten times. The V and J genes are TRBV7-6 and TRBJ2-5, with D possibly being TRBD1 or TRBD2 (5 bases each). This CDR3 region has 15 residues. Germline assignment: CDR1 SGHVS and CDR2 FNYEAQ. V lost 5 bases and J lost 3, with 16 bases in between. The CDR3 sequence is CASSGGVGREETQYF. CDR3 coding DNA: TGTGCCAGCAGCGGAGGCGTCGGCAGGGAAGAGACCCAGTACTTC. Looking up the rest from reference TRBV7-6 and TRBJ2-5 gives the full variable domain: GAGVSQSPRYKVTKRGQDVALRCDPISGHVSLYWYRQALGQGPEFLTYFNYEAQQDKSGLPNDRFSAERPEGSISTLTIQRTEQRDSAMYRCASSGGVGREETQYFGPGTRLLVL.

This clonotype appeared many times. V and J are TRBV7-2 and TRBJ1-5; perhaps TRBD1 as D (5 bases). V lost 1 base and J lost 6, with 13 bases in between. This CDR3 has 15 residues. Per germline, CDR1 SGHTA and CDR2 FQGNSA. CDR3 coding DNA: TGTGCCAGCAGCTTAGATTCCGGGGGAGGTCAGCCCCAGCATTTT. Translated, it gives CASSLDSGGGQPQHF.

The chain uses TRBV18 and TRBJ1-4; D is undetermined. This CDR3 contains 14 residues. CDR1 and CDR2 from the germline V gene are KGHSH and LQKENI. V lost 1 base to trimming and J lost 6 bases, with 9 bases between them. CDR3 in DNA: TGTGCCAGCTCACCACGAGGGAGGGATGAAAAACTGTTTTTT. Protein sequence: CASSPRGRDEKLFF.

Here the CDR3 reads CASSWTRDHEQYV. The CDR3 DNA sequence: TGTGCCAGCAGTTGGACCCGGGACCACGAGCAGTACGTC. The chain is built from TRBV6-6 and TRBJ2-7; TRBD1 or TRBD2 may be the D gene (5 bases each). V lost 4 bases, J lost 5 bases, and 12 bases lay in between. Germline CDR1 and CDR2: MNHNY and SVGAGI (reference sequence). This CDR3 is 13 amino acids long.

This clonotype was seen at least ten times. The genes are TRBV7-8 and TRBJ2-5, with 7 bases that match TRBD1. This CDR3 spans 17 amino acids. The J segment lost 1 base and the V segment lost 4 bases, leaving 12 bases of the junction unmatched. CDR1 is SGHVS, CDR2 FQNEAQ, per germline. The CDR3, as DNA: TGTGCCAGCAGCTGGGCCTTACAGGGGTCGCTCCAAGAGACCCAGTACTTC. This translates into CASSWALQGSLQETQYF.

The chain recombines TRBV20-1 with TRBJ2-6, with 9 bases matching TRBD2. CDR3 size: 15 residues. Germline V gene data show CDR1 as DFQATT and CDR2 as SNEGSKA (reference sequence). In DNA form, the CDR3 reads TGCAGCCTAGCGGGGCGGTGGTTTGGGGCCAACGTCCTGACTTTC. Translation: CSLAGRWFGANVLTF.

The chain employs TRBV18 and TRBJ1-2, with TRBD1 matching over 7 bases. V lost 6 bases, J lost 1 base, and 11 bases stayed unmatched. Looked up from germline, CDR1 is KGHSH and CDR2 is LQKENI. This CDR3 spans 16 amino acids. As DNA, the CDR3 is TGTGCCAGCTCGCGTTCCGGGACAGAACGTAACTATGGCTACACCTTC. This codes for CASSRSGTERNYGYTF.

In its sample, this clonotype was seen many times. The chain carries TRBV7-8 and TRBJ2-7; 15 nucleotides match TRBD2. CDR3 length: 17 amino acids. Germline V CDR1 and CDR2: SGHVS, FQNEAQ. V gave up 5 bases and J gave up 7 bases; unmatched junction bases: 12. CDR3 sequence (DNA): TGTGCCAGCAGCCTTTTACCCGGGACTAGCGGGAGGTATGAGCAGTACTTC. It yields the protein CASSLLPGTSGRYEQYF. The full variable domain, rest sourced from reference TRBV7-8 and TRBJ2-7, is GAGVSQSPRYKVAKRGQDVALRCDPISGHVSLFWYQQALGQGPEFLTYFQNEAQLDKSGLPSDRFFAERPEGSVSTLKIQRTQQEDSAVYLCASSLLPGTSGRYEQYFGPGTRLTVT.

V and J are TRBV20-1 and TRBJ2-3; possible D gene TRBD1, 6 bases. Germline CDR1 reads DFQATT; CDR2 reads SNEGSKA (reference sequence). The V gene lost 7 bases and the J gene lost 1 base, with 12 bases spanning the gap. This CDR3 region has 13 residues. CDR3 nucleotide sequence: TGCAGTGGCACGGGACACCGCACAGATACGCAGTATTTT. The encoded protein is CSGTGHRTDTQYF.

The genes are TRBV18 and TRBJ2-4, with 9 bases aligning to TRBD1. CDR1 is KGHSH and CDR2 is LQKENI in the germline V gene. V shed 1 base, J shed 1 base, and the junction held 5 bases outside the gene matches. The CDR3 has 17 residues. DNA for the CDR3: TGTGCCAGCTCACCACAAGGGACAGGGATGGCCAAAAACATTCAGTACTTC. Protein: CASSPQGTGMAKNIQYF. The complete variable domain, with remaining parts taken from reference TRBV18 and TRBJ2-4, reads NAGVMQNPRHLVRRRGQEARLRCSPMKGHSHVYWYRQLPEEGLKFMVYLQKENIIDESGMPKERFSAEFPKEGPSILRIQQVVRGDSAAYFCASSPQGTGMAKNIQYFGAGTRLSVL.

This clonotype has a handful of counts. The chain is built from TRBV4-1 and TRBJ1-2, with 7 bases that match TRBD1. The CDR3 is made up of 13 amino acids. Germline V gene sequence: CDR1 MGHRA, CDR2 YSYEKL. The V gene end was trimmed by 0 bases and the J gene end by 13 bases; junction bases not matched to a gene: 8. CDR3 nucleotide sequence: TGCGCCAGCAGCCAAGAAGACAGGGCGCAGGGCACCTTC. This gives the protein CASSQEDRAQGTF.

This clonotype was observed at least ten times. The chain has TRBV7-2 and TRBJ1-2; maybe TRBD1 (5 bases). Germline lookup yields CDR1 SGHTA and CDR2 FQGNSA. This CDR3 has 15 residues. The ends were cut back, 4 bases at V and 8 bases at J, with 20 bases in the middle. The CDR3: CASSSNQGFVMGYTF. The CDR3 nucleotides read TGTGCCAGCAGCTCAAACCAGGGATTCGTTATGGGCTACACCTTC.

The gene calls are TRBV9 and TRBJ2-7; D not resolved. The V and J ends lost 0 bases and 2 bases respectively, with 9 bases between them. The germline V gene has CDR1 SGDLS and CDR2 YYNGEE. The CDR3 runs to 14 residues. CDR3 in DNA: TGTGCCAGCAGCGTAGCAAACGGTCCCTACGAGCAGTACTTC. Residues: CASSVANGPYEQYF.

This clonotype occurred many times. The chain combines TRBV15 with TRBJ1-2; 11 nucleotides align to TRBD1. CDR1 and CDR2 (germline): LNHNV, YYDKDF (reference sequence). This CDR3 contains 15 residues. V shed 8 bases, J shed 3 bases, and the junction held 8 bases outside the gene matches. CDR3 coding DNA: TGTGCCACCGGGGAACCGGGACAGGGGGACTATGGCTACACCTTC. The encoded protein is CATGEPGQGDYGYTF.

This clonotype was found a few times. This chain links TRBV12-3 or TRBV12-4 with TRBJ1-2, with a tentative D call TRBD1 (6 bases). CDR3 length equals 16 residues. Trimming left V 4 bases short and J 0 bases short, with 15 bases between. The CDR3 region is CASSSLNRAANYGYTF. In DNA form, the CDR3 reads TGTGCCAGCAGTTCTCTCAACAGGGCAGCTAACTATGGCTACACCTTC.

This chain links TRBV9 with TRBJ1-6; no firm D call. Germline lookup yields CDR1 SGDLS and CDR2 YYNGEE. CDR3 length equals 14 residues. V was shortened by 3 bases and J by 15 bases, with 19 bases between the two germline ends. DNA for the CDR3: TGTGCCAGCAGCGCCGGAGAAGCTCCTCGTTACCTCCACTTT. Its protein is CASSAGEAPRYLHF.

V and J are TRBV12-3 or TRBV12-4 and TRBJ2-1; 7 bases map to TRBD2. The CDR3 totals 14 residues. J was trimmed by 4 bases and V by 7 bases; bases with no gene match: 7. This CDR3 reads CASKVLAEYNEQFF. CDR3 sequence (DNA): TGTGCCAGCAAGGTCCTAGCGGAGTACAATGAGCAGTTCTTC.